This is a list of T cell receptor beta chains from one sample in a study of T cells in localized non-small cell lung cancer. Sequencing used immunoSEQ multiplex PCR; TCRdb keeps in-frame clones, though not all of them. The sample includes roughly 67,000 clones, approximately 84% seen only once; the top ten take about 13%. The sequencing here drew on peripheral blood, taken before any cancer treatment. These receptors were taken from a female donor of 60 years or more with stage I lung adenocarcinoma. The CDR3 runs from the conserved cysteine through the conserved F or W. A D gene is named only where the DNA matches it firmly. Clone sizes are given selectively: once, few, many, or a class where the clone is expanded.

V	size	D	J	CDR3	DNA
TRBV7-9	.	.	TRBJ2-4	CASSLGPGAKNIQYF	TGTGCCAGCAGCTTAGGGCCGGGAGCCAAAAACATTCAGTACTTC
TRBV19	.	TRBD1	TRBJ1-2	CASKNRDRAEGYTF	TGTGCCAGCAAGAACCGGGACAGGGCGGAGGGCTACACCTTC
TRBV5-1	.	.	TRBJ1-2	CASSLDGGSDGYTF	TGCGCCAGCAGCTTGGACGGAGGGAGTGATGGCTACACCTTC
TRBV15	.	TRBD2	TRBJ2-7	CATKSGRHDEQYF	TGTGCCACCAAGAGCGGGAGACACGACGAGCAGTACTTC
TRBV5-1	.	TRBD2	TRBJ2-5	CASSEGLAGRAYQETQYF	TGCGCCAGCAGCGAGGGACTAGCGGGCCGGGCGTACCAAGAGACCCAGTACTTC
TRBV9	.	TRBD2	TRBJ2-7	CASSPSGSLHEQYF	TGTGCCAGCAGCCCCAGCGGGAGTCTCCACGAGCAGTACTTC
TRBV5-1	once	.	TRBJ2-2	CASSLDPWNTGELFF	TGCGCCAGCAGCTTGGACCCTTGGAACACCGGGGAGCTGTTTTTT
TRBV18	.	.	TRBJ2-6	CASSLGAIGANVLTF	TGTGCCAGCTCGTTAGGGGCTATTGGGGCCAACGTCCTGACTTTC
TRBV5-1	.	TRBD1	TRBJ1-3	CASSFQGGGSGNTIYF	TGCGCCAGCAGTTTCCAGGGGGGAGGCTCTGGAAACACCATATATTTT
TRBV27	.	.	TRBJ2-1	CASSPQATPYNEQFF	TGTGCCAGCAGTCCCCAGGCGACTCCCTACAATGAGCAGTTCTTC
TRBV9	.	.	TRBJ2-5	CASSVVEGPGETQYF	TGTGCCAGCAGCGTAGTTGAGGGGCCGGGGGAGACCCAGTACTTC
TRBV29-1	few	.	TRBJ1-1	CSVQQSVAFF	TGCAGCGTTCAACAGTCGGTGGCTTTCTTT
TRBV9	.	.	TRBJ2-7	CASSVDQGTPSYEQYF	TGTGCCAGCAGCGTTGATCAAGGGACGCCCTCCTACGAGCAGTACTTC
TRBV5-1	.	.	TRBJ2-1	CASSLARVNEQFF	TGCGCCAGCAGCTTGGCGAGAGTCAATGAGCAGTTCTTC
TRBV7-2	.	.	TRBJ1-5	CASSLNKEPQHF	TGTGCCAGCAGCTTAAATAAGGAGCCCCAGCATTTT
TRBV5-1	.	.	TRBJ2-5	CASSSFNPDRETQYF	TGCGCCAGCAGCTCCTTTAACCCGGACAGAGAGACCCAGTACTTC
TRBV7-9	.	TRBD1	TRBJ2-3	CASSDLVRGQDTQYF	TGTGCCAGCAGCGACCTTGTAAGGGGGCAAGATACGCAGTATTTT
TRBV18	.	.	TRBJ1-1	CASSRDAEDTEAFF	TGTGCCAGCTCACGGGATGCGGAGGACACTGAAGCTTTCTTT
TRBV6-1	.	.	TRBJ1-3	CASYLPRVENTIYF	TGTGCCAGCTATCTTCCCAGGGTGGAAAACACCATATATTTT
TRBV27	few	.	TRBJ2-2	CASSLFVGRTGELFF	TGTGCCAGCAGTTTATTTGTCGGGCGCACCGGGGAGCTGTTTTTT
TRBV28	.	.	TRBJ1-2	CASSLSGFGYTF	TGTGCCAGCAGTTTATCGGGGTTTGGCTACACCTTC
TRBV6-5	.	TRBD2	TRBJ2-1	CASSTSGYNEQFF	TGTGCCAGCAGTACTAGCGGGTACAATGAGCAGTTCTTC
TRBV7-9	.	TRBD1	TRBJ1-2	CASSRTGDIANYGYTF	TGTGCCAGCAGCAGGACAGGGGACATTGCTAACTATGGCTACACCTTC